This T cell receptor (beta chain) was sequenced in a study of blood T cell repertoires in COVID-19. Background on the study: Samples taken during acute and convalescent COVID-19 were collected in the United States, Italy and Spain. Sources were T cells, B-cell-depleted T cells, or PBMCs; the material itself was cDNA or gDNA.

Original processing methods: Amplified reference gene primers provided the basis for estimating nucleated cell counts. Sequencing used immunoSEQ multiplex PCR; TCRdb keeps in-frame clones, though not all of them. That table is the source of V, J and clone size, and D and trimming were worked out from the DNA. The sample carries roughly 69,000 clones, 85% to 90% recorded once. This clone appeared once. There are 16 residues in the CDR3. Germline lookup yields CDR1 SGHVS and CDR2 FQNEAQ. Trimming stripped 4 bases from V and 5 bases from J, with 21 bases between. The J gene is TRBJ2-7, the V gene TRBV7-8; the D gene is possibly TRBD2 (6 bases). The sample taken for sequencing was peripheral blood. The sequence was obtained from a man aged 50 or older with active COVID-19. DNA of the CDR3: TGTGCCAGCAGCTCCCTTTTACACGGGGGTCCTGACGAGCAGTACTTC. It codes for CASSSLLHGGPDEQYF.